This section outlines one T cell receptor (beta chain) sequence together with its context. Antigen specificity is unknown. Across 18 months, stable Graves' hyperthyroidism was marked by no progression to ophthalmopathy. Subjects aged 18 to 65 presented with newly diagnosed hyperthyroidism of less than 2 months' duration. Germline loops: CDR1 DFQATT, CDR2 SNEGSKA (reference sequence). The CDR3 spans 13 residues. V lost 1 base and J 2 bases, leaving 8 bases between the germline ends. Amplification targeted TCR beta CDR3 regions from RNA transcripts. First-round RT-PCR with HTBI primers amplified the TCR CDR3 region. TCRdb independently ran MiXCR on the multiplex PCR reads; one entry per CDR3 protein. The profile shows about 49,000 distinct CDR3 sequences, 45% to 65% of them singletons. This record belongs to a study of T cells in Graves' hyperthyroidism and ophthalmopathy. Findings of the study overall: Among thyroid clonotypes expanded above 0.001, most also appeared in blood. Ophthalmopathy onset followed model prediction by a median approximately 6.2 months.

The source of this sequence is a man between 18 and 29 years old with Graves' hyperthyroidism. The rearrangement links TRBV20-1 to TRBJ2-5; D ambiguous. Sequences were obtained from peripheral blood or thyroid tissue (not recorded which). The CDR3 region is CSARVPPQETQYF. DNA for the CDR3: TGCAGTGCTAGAGTCCCACCTCAAGAGACCCAGTACTTC.